Following are 19 T cell receptor beta chains from one sample sequenced in a study of T cell responses to AZD1222 COVID-19 vaccine. Repertoires were generated with immunoSEQ multiplex PCR, while TCRdb's copy carries only in-frame clones and drops some. The repertoire holds roughly 92,000 clones, 85% to 90% seen once, with almost 8.5% in the top ten. The specimen was peripheral blood, collected on day 0 of AZD1222 vaccination. The origin of the receptors is an adult in good health.

The gene calls are TRBV9 and TRBJ2-3; D may be TRBD1 or TRBD2 (7 bases each). Trimming removed 2 bases from V and 4 bases from J, with 17 bases in between. Germline CDR1 is SGDLS and CDR2 is YYNGEE. The CDR3 extends over 16 amino acids. The CDR3 nucleotides read TGTGCCAGCAGCGTTTTATCAGGGGGGGCCCCAGATACGCAGTATTTT. Residues: CASSVLSGGAPDTQYF.

This chain joins TRBV6-5 and TRBJ1-1, with D possibly being TRBD1 (5 bases). Per germline, CDR1 MNHEY and CDR2 SVGAGI. V lost 2 bases and J lost 2, with 15 bases in between. The length of the CDR3 is 16 residues. The CDR3 sequence: CASSYVSGTRNTEAFF. The CDR3 coding sequence is TGTGCCAGCAGTTACGTTTCAGGGACCCGAAACACTGAAGCTTTCTTT.

V gene TRBV25-1 combines with J gene TRBJ1-2; perhaps TRBD1 as D (6 bases). From germline, CDR1 is MGHDK and CDR2 SYGVNS. V lost 2 bases to trimming and J lost 3 bases, with 13 bases between them. The CDR3 length is 15 residues. The DNA of the CDR3 is TGTGCCAGCAGTGAACACGGACAGCCCTACTATGGCTACACCTTC. This codes for CASSEHGQPYYGYTF.

The chain has TRBV30 and TRBJ1-6; 12 bases are shared with TRBD1. V lost 3 bases and J lost 9; bases outside the gene matches: 6. Germline V gene lookup returns CDR1 GTSNPN and CDR2 SVGIG (reference sequence). The CDR3 totals 15 residues. This chain's CDR3 is CAWSLPGQGASPLHF. In nucleotides, the CDR3 is TGTGCCTGGAGCCTTCCGGGACAGGGGGCTTCACCCCTCCACTTT.

J is TRBJ1-1 and V is TRBV7-8; 7 nucleotides line up with TRBD1. There are 14 residues in the CDR3. Germline trimming cut 3 bases from V and 3 bases from J; bases unmatched to any gene: 4. Germline V gives CDR1 SGHVS, CDR2 FQNEAQ. In DNA, the CDR3 is TGTGCCAGCAGCTTCAGGGGGACGGACACTGAAGCTTTCTTT. It encodes CASSFRGTDTEAFF.

The chain is built from TRBV6-2 or TRBV6-3 and TRBJ2-7; either TRBD1 or TRBD2 may supply D (6 bases each). Between the trimmed V and J ends, which lost 2 bases and 0 bases, there was a span of 20 bases. Germline V gives CDR1 MNHEY, CDR2 SVGEGT. The CDR3 extends over 18 amino acids. CDR3 sequence: CASSYPVSGATSSYEQYF. CDR3 bases: TGTGCCAGCAGTTACCCGGTGTCGGGGGCCACTAGCTCCTACGAGCAGTACTTC.

The rearrangement links TRBV11-2 to TRBJ1-6; 9 bases match TRBD1. Germline lookup yields CDR1 SGHAT and CDR2 FQNNGV. The trim removed 3 bases at V and 8 bases at J, leaving 8 bases unmatched. The length of the CDR3 is 16 residues. The CDR3 sequence is CASSFLQGARDSPLHF. The DNA for the CDR3 is TGTGCCAGCAGCTTCCTACAGGGGGCCAGGGATTCACCCCTCCACTTT.

V usage is TRBV7-3 and J usage is TRBJ1-2, with 10 bases lining up with TRBD1. The length of the CDR3 is 15 residues. Germline trimming cut 5 bases from V and 6 bases from J; bases unmatched to any gene: 9. Per germline, CDR1 SGHTA and CDR2 FQGTGA. The CDR3 region is CASSQVGQGVDGYTF. In nucleotides, the CDR3 is TGTGCCAGCAGCCAAGTTGGACAGGGGGTCGATGGCTACACCTTC.

The genes are TRBV27 and TRBJ1-4; 9 bases map to TRBD1. Germline CDR1 is MNHEY and CDR2 is SMNVEV (reference sequence). V shed 6 bases and J 10 bases; nucleotides not matched to a gene: 9. CDR3 length: 14 residues. Written as DNA, the CDR3 is TGTGCCAGCAGCCCCCGACAGGGGGGAGGAAAACTGTTTTTT. Translated: CASSPRQGGGKLFF.

The chain carries TRBV5-6 and TRBJ2-3; D is ambiguous. Germline V gene lookup returns CDR1 SGHDT and CDR2 YYEEEE. This CDR3 has 13 residues. V was clipped by 4 bases and J by 3 bases, with 9 bases between them. The CDR3 DNA is TGTGCCAGCAGCGGATACGGGACAGATACGCAGTATTTT. Protein product: CASSGYGTDTQYF.

The chain links TRBV27 to TRBJ2-3, with D possibly matching TRBD2 (5 bases). The CDR3 is made up of 16 amino acids. Germline V CDR1 and CDR2: MNHEY, SMNVEV (reference sequence). Trimming took 7 bases from V and 0 from J, leaving 17 bases between them. The CDR3 sequence is CASKPIPGISTDTQYF. CDR3 nucleotides: TGTGCCAGCAAACCGATTCCGGGAATTAGCACAGATACGCAGTATTTT.

This clone was counted between two and nine times. The rearrangement links TRBV30 to TRBJ2-7, with D perhaps matching TRBD2 (5 bases). CDR1 GTSNPN and CDR2 SVGIG come from the germline V gene (reference sequence). Trimming pared 0 bases from V and 2 bases from J, leaving 11 bases between. There are 14 residues in the CDR3. The CDR3 protein is CAWSVPEGTYEQYF. CDR3 bases: TGTGCCTGGAGTGTCCCCGAGGGAACCTACGAGCAGTACTTC.

This clone was seen only once. V gene TRBV25-1 combines with J gene TRBJ1-3, with 7 nucleotides matching TRBD1. The CDR3 sequence is 16 residues long. The V segment lost 3 bases and the J segment 0 bases; nucleotides outside the gene matches: 5. Germline V gives CDR1 MGHDK, CDR2 SYGVNS. This chain's CDR3 is CASSDRDSFSGNTIYF. For the CDR3, the DNA is TGTGCCAGCAGTGATCGGGACAGCTTCTCTGGAAACACCATATATTTT.

The chain has TRBV11-2 and TRBJ1-2, with unresolved D. Trimming pared 5 bases from V and 11 bases from J, leaving 18 bases between. The CDR3 has 13 amino acids. Germline CDR1 and CDR2: SGHAT and FQNNGV. This CDR3 reads CASSLSGPDSYTF. The CDR3 bases are TGTGCCAGCAGCCTCTCCGGGCCCGACTCTTACACCTTC.

This clone occurred once. The gene calls are TRBV7-2 and TRBJ1-5; D is undetermined. Germline-derived CDR1 and CDR2 are SGHTA and FQGNSA. Trimming removed 5 bases at V and 4 bases at J, with 12 bases between. CDR3 length equals 14 residues. Here the CDR3 reads CASSQRGENQPQHF. CDR3 nucleotides: TGTGCCAGCAGCCAACGCGGGGAGAATCAGCCCCAGCATTTT.

This chain joins TRBV25-1 and TRBJ2-7, with TRBD1 matching over 10 bases. CDR1 MGHDK and CDR2 SYGVNS come from the germline V gene. The CDR3 consists of 15 residues. J lost 6 bases, V lost 6 bases, and 11 bases had no gene match. CDR3 protein: CASSPRVGTGVEQYF. DNA for the CDR3: TGTGCCAGCAGCCCCAGGGTAGGGACAGGGGTCGAGCAGTACTTC.

The CDR3 here is CASSLMAGEPPEQYF. Here the CDR3 DNA reads TGTGCCAGCAGTTTAATGGCGGGGGAGCCGCCCGAGCAGTACTTC. The chain uses TRBV28 and TRBJ2-7; 7 nucleotides line up with TRBD2. Per germline, CDR1 MDHEN and CDR2 SYDVKM. The CDR3 runs 15 residues. The junction had 10 bases not matched to a gene; V was cut back by 2 bases and J by 6 bases.

The rearrangement links TRBV5-1 to TRBJ1-1; maybe TRBD1 (6 bases). CDR3 length equals 15 residues. V was cut by 8 bases and J by 3 bases, with 20 bases left in between. The V gene's germline CDR1 is SGHRS and CDR2 YFSETQ. This CDR3 reads CASGTGSYGDTEAFF. CDR3 bases: TGCGCCAGTGGAACAGGGTCGTACGGGGACACTGAAGCTTTCTTT.

This CDR3 reads CASSLWTGVEAFF. CDR3 in DNA: TGTGCCAGCAGCCTTTGGACGGGGGTGGAAGCTTTCTTT. The chain joins TRBV3-1 (or the pseudogene TRBV3-2) to TRBJ1-1, with D possibly matching TRBD1 (5 bases). The V gene lost 4 bases and the J gene lost 8 bases, with 14 bases spanning the gap. Germline V CDR1 and CDR2: LGHDT, YNNKEL (reference sequence). The CDR3 loop spans 13 amino acids.